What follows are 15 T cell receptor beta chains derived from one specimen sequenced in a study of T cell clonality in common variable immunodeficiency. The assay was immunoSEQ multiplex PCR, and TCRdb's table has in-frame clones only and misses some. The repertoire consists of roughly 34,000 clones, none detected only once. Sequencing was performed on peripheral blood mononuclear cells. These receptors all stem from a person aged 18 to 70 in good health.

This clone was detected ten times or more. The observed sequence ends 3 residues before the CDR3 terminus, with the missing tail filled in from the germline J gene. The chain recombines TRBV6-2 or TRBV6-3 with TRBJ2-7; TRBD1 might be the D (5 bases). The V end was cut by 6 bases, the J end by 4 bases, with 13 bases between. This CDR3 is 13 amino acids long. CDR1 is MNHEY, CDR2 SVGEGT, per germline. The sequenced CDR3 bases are TGTGCCAGCAGCCCCCGACAGCTTTACGAG. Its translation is CASSPRQLYE. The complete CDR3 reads CASSPRQLYEQYF.

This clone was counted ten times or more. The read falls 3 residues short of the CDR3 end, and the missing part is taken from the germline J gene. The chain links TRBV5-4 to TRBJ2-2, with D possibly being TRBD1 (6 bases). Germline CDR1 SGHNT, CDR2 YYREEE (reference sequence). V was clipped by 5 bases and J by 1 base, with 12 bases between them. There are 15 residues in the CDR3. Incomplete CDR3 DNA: TGTGCCAGCAGAGATATGGGACAGAACACCGGGGAG. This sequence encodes CASRDMGQNTGE. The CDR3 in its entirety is CASRDMGQNTGELFF.

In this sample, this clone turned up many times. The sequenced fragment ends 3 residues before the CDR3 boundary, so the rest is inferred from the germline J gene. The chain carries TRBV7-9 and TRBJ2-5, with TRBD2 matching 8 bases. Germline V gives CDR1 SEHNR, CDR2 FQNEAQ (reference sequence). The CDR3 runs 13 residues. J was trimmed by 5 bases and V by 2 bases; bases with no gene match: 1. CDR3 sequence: CASSLPSGETQYF. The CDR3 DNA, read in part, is TGTGCCAGCAGCTTACCTAGCGGGGAGACC.

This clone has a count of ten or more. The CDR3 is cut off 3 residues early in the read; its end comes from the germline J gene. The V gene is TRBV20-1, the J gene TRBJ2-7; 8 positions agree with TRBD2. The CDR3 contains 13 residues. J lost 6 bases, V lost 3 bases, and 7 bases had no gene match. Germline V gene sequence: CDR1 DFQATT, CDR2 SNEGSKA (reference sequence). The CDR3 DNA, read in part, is TGCAGTGCTAGGTGGCCGGGAGGGGGCGAG. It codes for CSARWPGGGE. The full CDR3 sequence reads CSARWPGGGEQYF.

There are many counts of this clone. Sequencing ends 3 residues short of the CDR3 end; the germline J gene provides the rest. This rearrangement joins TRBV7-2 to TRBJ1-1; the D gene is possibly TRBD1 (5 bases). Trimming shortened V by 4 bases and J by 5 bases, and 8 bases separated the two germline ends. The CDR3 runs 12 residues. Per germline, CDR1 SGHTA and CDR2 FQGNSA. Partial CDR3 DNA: TGTGCCAGCAGCTACCGGGGGACTGAA. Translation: CASSYRGTE. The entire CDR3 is CASSYRGTEAFF. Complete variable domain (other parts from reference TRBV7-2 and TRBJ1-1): GAGVSQSPSNKVTEKGKDVELRCDPISGHTALYWYRQSLGQGLEFLIYFQGNSAPDKSGLPSDRFSAERTGGSVSTLTIQRTQQEDSAVYLCASSYRGTEAFFGQGTRLTVV.

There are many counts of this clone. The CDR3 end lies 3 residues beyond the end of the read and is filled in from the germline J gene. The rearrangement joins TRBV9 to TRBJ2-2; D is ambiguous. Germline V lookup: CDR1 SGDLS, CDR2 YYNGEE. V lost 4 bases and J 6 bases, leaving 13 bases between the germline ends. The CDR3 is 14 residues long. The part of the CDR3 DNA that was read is TGTGCCAGCAGCCCCCGAGTGCTACCCGGGGAG. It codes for CASSPRVLPGE. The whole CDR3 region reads CASSPRVLPGELFF.

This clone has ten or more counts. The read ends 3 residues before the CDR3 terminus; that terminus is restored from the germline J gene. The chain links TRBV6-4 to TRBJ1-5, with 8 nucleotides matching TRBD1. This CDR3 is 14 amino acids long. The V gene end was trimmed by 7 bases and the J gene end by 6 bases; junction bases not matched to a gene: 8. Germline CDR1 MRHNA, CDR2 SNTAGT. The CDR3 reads CASTRTGSSQPQHF. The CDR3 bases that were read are TGTGCCAGCACCCGGACAGGGTCAAGTCAGCCC.

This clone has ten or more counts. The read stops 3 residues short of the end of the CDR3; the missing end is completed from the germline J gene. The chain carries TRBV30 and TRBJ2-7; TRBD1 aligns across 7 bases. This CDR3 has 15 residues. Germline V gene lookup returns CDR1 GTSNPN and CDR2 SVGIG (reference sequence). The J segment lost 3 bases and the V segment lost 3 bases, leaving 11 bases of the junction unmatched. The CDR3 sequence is CAWSKGTETLYEQYF. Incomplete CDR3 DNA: TGTGCCTGGAGCAAGGGGACAGAGACCCTCTACGAG.

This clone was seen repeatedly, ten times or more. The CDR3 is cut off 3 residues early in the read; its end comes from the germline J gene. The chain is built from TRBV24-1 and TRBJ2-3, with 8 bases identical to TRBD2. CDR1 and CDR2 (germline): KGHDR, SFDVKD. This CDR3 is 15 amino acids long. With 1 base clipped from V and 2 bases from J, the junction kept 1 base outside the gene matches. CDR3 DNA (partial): TGTGCCACCAGTGATTTAGCGGGAGACACAGATACG. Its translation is CATSDLAGDTDT. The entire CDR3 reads CATSDLAGDTDTQYF.

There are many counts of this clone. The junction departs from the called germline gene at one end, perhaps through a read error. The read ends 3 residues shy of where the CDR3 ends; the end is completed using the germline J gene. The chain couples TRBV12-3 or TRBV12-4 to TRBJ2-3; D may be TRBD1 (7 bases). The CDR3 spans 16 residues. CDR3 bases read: TGTGCCGGCAGTTTAGAGGAGGGGGCGCGCACAGATACG. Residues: CAGSLEEGARTDT. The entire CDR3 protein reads CAGSLEEGARTDTQYF.

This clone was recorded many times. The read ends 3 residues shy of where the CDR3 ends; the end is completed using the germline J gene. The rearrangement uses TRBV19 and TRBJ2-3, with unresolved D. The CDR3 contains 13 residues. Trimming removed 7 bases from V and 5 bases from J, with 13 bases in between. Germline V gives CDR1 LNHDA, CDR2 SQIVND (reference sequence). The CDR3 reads CASNPRYGDTQYF. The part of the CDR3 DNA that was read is TGTGCCAGTAACCCCCGGTACGGAGATACG.

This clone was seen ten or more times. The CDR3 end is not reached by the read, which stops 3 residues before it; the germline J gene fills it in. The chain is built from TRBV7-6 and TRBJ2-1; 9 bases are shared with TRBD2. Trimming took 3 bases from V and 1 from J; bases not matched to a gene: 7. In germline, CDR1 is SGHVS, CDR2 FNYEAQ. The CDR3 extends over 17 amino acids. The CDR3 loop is CASSFFLAGVSYNEQFF. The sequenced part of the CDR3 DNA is TGTGCCAGCAGCTTTTTTTTAGCGGGAGTTTCCTACAATGAG.

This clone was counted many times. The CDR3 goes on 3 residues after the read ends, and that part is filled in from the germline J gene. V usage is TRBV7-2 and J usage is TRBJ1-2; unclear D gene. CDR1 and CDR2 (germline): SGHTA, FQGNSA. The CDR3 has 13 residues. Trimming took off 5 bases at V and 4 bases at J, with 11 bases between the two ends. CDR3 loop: CASSGRGGYGYTF. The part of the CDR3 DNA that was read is TGTGCCAGCAGCGGCCGTGGTGGCTATGGC.

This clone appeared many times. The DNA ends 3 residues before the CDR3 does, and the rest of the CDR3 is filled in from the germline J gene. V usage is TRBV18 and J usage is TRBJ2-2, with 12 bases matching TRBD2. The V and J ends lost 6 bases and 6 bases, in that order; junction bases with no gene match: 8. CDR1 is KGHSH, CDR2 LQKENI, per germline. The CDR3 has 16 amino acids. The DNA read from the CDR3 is TGTGCCAGCTCTCGCAGACTAGCGGGAGAGGCCGGGGAG. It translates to CASSRRLAGEAGE. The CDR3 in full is CASSRRLAGEAGELFF.

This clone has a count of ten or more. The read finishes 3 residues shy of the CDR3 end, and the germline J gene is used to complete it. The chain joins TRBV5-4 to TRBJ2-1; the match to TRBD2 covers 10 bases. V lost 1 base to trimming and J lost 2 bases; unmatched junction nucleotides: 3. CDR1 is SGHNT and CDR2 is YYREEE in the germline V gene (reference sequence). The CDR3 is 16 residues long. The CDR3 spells CASSLSLAGAYNEQFF. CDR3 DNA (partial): TGTGCCAGCAGCTTGTCGCTAGCGGGAGCCTACAATGAG.